This T cell receptor (beta chain) was sequenced for a study of blood T cell repertoires in COVID-19 (dated by TCRdb to the early 2020s). For the wider study: The collaborator samples originated in the United States, Italy and Spain and spanned the acute and convalescent phases of COVID-19. The prospective study material was composed of cDNA or gDNA derived from T cells, B-cell-depleted T cells, or PBMCs. Deeply sampled blood TCRbeta repertoires from subjects exposed to, actively infected with, or recovered from COVID-19 were included in the dataset. A freely available public database, intended as a resource for researchers studying the immune response to SARS-CoV-2, is where the repertoires were released. Samples were obtained from the ongoing ImmuneRACE study (first 160 participants) and from 1,254 subjects provided by 6 global collaborators. Sample metadata almost always included a de-identified subject ID, COVID-19 status, age in years and sex. Where HLA class I and class II types were available, the types were taken from metadata supplied by the sample provider, not from assay-based typing.

The CDR3 covers 22 residues, taking in both the cysteine and the phenylalanine. Of the read, only the CDR3 DNA is kept; its 66 bases are in frame from base 1. The investigation overall reported the following: Clinical and demographic metadata were provided uncurated, with the amount varying by source and participant.

Each collaborating institution followed its own protocols to collect whole blood in K2EDTA tubes. Collaborator samples were shipped for TCRbeta analysis as frozen whole blood, isolated PBMCs, or DNA extracted from either sample type. A single count supports this clone. Its antigen specificity is not known. Per-base quality was not reported, and no clone a single base away is much larger than it. TCRbeta CDR3 regions were amplified from genomic DNA by means of the immunoSEQ Assay, a bias-controlled multiplex PCR. The source study handled its data this way. The number of nucleated cells in each sample was estimated by amplification of reference gene primers within the assay. To quantify the absolute abundance of each unique TCRbeta CDR3 rearrangement, sequence reads were collapsed and filtered. Productive Simpson clonality was computed per sample as the square root of Simpson's diversity index over productive rearrangements. The clones in this table, taken by TCRdb from immuneACCESS, are in-frame only. Not every clone is retained; where verified, under half of the shortfall comes from an unresolved V gene, and the cause of the rest is unknown. For V, J and clone size, that table is used; D and trimming come from the DNA. In all, the sample holds 55,000 to 85,000 clones, and roughly 70% of those were seen once. The ten largest clones add up to around 20% of the sample.

Input material: peripheral blood. The chain employs TRBV21-1 and TRBJ2-7; TRBD1, as called in the table, went unchecked against the DNA. TRBV21-1 constitutes a pseudogene. This receptor was taken from a man between 60 and 75 years old with acute or convalescent COVID-19. CDR3 sequence: CASSKSGLNQSRVLFRVYEQYF. The DNA sequence reads TGTGCCAGCAGCAAATCCGGCCTCAACCAGAGCCGGGTTCTCTTCAGGGTATACGAGCAGTACTTC.